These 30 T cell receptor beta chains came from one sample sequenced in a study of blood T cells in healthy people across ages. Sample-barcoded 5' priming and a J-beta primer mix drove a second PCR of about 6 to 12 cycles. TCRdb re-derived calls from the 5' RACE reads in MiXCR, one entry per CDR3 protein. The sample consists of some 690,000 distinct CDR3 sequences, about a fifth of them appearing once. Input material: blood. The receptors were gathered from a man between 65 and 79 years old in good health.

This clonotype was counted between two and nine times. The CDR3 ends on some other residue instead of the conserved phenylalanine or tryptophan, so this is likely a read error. The CDR3 coding sequence is TGTGCCAGCAAGACTAGTAACGCAGATACGCAGTATTCT. Translation: CASKTSNADTQYS. The chain combines TRBV3-1 with TRBJ2-3; a possible D gene is TRBD2 (6 bases). The germline V and J ends were trimmed by 7 bases and 4 bases, with 12 bases remaining between them. The CDR3 covers 13 residues. Germline CDR1 LGHDT, CDR2 YNNKEL (reference sequence).

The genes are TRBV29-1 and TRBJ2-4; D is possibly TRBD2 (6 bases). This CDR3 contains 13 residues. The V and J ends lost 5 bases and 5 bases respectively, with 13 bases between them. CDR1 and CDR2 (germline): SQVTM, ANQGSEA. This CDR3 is CSVHSPGENIQYF. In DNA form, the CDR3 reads TGCAGCGTTCATTCACCGGGGGAAAACATTCAGTACTTC.

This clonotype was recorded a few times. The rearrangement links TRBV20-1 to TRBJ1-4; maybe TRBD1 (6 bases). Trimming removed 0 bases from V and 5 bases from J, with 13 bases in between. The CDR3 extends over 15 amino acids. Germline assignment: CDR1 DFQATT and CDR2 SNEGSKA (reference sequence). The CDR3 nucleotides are TGCAGTGCTAGAGATCCCAGGGGATCAAATGAAAAACTGTTTTTT. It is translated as CSARDPRGSNEKLFF.

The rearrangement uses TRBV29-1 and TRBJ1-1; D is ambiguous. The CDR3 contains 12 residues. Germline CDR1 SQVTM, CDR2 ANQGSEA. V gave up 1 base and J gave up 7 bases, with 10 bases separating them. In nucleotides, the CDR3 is TGCAGCGTTGAAGTGGTGCAAAGTGAAGCTTTCTTT. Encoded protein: CSVEVVQSEAFF.

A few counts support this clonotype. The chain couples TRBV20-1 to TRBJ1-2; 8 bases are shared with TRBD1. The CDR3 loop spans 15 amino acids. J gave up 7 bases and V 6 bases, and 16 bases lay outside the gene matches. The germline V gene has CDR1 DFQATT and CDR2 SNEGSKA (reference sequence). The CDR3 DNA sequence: TGCAGTGCCCAGTCAGGGCAGGGGGCATTGGGTGGCTACACCTTC. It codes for CSAQSGQGALGGYTF.

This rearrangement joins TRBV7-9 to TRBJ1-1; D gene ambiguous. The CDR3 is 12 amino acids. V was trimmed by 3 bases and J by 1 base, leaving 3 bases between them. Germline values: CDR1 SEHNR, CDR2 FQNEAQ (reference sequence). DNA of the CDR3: TGTGCCAGCAGCTTCGAGAACACTGAAGCTTTCTTT. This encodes CASSFENTEAFF.

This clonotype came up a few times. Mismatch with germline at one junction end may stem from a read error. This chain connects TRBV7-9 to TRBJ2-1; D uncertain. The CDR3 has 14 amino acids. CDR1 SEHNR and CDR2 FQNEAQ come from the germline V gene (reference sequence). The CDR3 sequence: CASSLLTHQETRYF. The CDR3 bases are TGTGCCAGCAGCTTACTAACACACCAAGAGACCCGGTACTTC.

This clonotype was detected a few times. CDR3 DNA sequence: TGCGCCAGCAGCTTCCTATCCCCCTCTGAAAAACTGTTTTTT. It is translated as CASSFLSPSEKLFF. The chain combines TRBV5-1 with TRBJ1-4; no reliable D call. Looked up from germline, CDR1 is SGHRS and CDR2 is YFSETQ. The CDR3 consists of 14 residues. V was shortened by 2 bases and J by 7 bases, with 12 bases between the two germline ends.

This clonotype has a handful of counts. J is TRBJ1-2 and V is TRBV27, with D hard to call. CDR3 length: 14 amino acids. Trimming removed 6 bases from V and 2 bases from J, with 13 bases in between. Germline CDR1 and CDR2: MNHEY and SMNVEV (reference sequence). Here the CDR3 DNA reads TGTGCCAGCAGGGCCGACCGATGGAACTATGGCTACACCTTC. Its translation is CASRADRWNYGYTF.

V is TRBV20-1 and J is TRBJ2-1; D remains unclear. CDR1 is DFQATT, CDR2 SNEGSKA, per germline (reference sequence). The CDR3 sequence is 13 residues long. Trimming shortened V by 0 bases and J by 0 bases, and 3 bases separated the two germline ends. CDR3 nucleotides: TGCAGTGCTAGAGAAAGCTCCTACAATGAGCAGTTCTTC. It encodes CSARESSYNEQFF.

The CDR3 loop reads CASSFQDRGRLYGYTF. CDR3 sequence (DNA): TGTGCCAGCAGTTTCCAGGACAGGGGGAGACTCTATGGCTACACCTTC. V and J are TRBV27 and TRBJ1-2; 10 bases align to TRBD1. There are 16 residues in the CDR3. Germline CDR1 and CDR2: MNHEY and SMNVEV (reference sequence). After removal of 3 bases from V and 4 bases from J, the junction contained 8 bases not matched to a gene.

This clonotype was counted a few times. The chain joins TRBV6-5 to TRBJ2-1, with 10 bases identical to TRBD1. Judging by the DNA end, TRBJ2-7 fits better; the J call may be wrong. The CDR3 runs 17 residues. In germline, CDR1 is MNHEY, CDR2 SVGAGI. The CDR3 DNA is TGTGCCAGCAGTTACTTCCCGGGGACAGGGGATAGCTACGAGCAGTACTTC. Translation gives CASSYFPGTGDSYEQYF.

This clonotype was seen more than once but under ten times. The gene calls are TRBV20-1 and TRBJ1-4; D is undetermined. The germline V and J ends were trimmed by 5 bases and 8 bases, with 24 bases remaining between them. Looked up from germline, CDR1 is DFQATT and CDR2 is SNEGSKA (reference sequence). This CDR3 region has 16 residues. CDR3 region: CSALNTLTPSREKLFF. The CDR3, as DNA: TGCAGTGCTCTTAATACCTTGACACCCTCTAGGGAAAAACTGTTTTTT.

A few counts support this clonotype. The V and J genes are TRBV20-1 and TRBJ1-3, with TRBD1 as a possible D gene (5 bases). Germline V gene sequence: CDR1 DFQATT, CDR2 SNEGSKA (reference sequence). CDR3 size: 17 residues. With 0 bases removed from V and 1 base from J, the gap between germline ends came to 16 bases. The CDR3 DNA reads TGCAGTGCTAGAGACGCAGGGAAGTCCTGGTCTGGAAACACCATATATTTT. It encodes CSARDAGKSWSGNTIYF.

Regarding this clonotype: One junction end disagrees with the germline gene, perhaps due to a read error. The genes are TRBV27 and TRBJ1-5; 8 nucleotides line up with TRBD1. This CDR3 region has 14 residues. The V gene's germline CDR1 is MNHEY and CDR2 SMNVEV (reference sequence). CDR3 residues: CTSRGTGINQPQHF. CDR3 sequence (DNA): TGTACCAGCAGGGGGACAGGTATCAATCAGCCCCAGCATTTT.

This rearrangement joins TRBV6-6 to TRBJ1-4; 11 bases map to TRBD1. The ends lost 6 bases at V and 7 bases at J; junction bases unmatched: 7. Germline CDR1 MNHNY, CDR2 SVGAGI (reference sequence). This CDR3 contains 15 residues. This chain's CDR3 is CASRDGTGGGEKLFF. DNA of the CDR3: TGTGCCAGCAGGGACGGGACAGGGGGAGGTGAAAAACTGTTTTTT.

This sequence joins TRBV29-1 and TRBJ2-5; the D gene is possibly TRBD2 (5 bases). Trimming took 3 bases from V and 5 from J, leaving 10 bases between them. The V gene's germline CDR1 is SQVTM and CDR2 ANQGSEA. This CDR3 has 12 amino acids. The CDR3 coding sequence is TGCAGCGTTGAGCCGGACTCGGAGACCCAGTACTTC. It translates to CSVEPDSETQYF.

CDR3 loop: CASRASGRNEQYV. CDR3 DNA sequence: TGTGCCAGCAGAGCGTCCGGGAGGAACGAGCAGTACGTC. The chain recombines TRBV6-5 with TRBJ2-7; 7 bases line up with TRBD2. CDR3 length: 13 amino acids. Germline CDR1 reads MNHEY; CDR2 reads SVGAGI. V shed 6 bases and J 5 bases; nucleotides not matched to a gene: 7.

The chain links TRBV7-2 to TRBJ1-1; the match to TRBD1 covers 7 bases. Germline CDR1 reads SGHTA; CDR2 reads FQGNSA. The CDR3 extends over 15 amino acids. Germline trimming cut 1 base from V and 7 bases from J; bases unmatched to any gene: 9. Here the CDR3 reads CASSLVTGVGGEAFF. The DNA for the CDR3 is TGTGCCAGCAGCTTAGTCACAGGGGTAGGGGGTGAAGCTTTCTTT.

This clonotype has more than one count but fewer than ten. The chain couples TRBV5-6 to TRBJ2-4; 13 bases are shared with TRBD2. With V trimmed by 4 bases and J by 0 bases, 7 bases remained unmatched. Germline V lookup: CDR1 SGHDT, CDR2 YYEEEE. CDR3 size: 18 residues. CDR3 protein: CASSKTSGGRLAKNIQYF. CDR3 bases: TGTGCCAGCAGCAAGACTAGCGGGGGGCGATTAGCCAAAAACATTCAGTACTTC.

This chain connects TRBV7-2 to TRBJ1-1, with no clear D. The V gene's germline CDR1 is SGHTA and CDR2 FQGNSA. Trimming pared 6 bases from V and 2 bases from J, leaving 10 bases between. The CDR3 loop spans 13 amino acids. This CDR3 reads CASSNRQNTEAFF. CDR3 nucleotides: TGTGCCAGCAGTAATCGACAAAACACTGAAGCTTTCTTT.

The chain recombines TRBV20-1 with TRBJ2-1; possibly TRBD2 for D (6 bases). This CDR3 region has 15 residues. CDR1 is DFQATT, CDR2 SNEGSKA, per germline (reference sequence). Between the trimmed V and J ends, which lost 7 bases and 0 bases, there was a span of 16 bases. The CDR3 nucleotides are TGCAGTGTACTCCTAGCGACCAGCTCCTACAATGAGCAGTTCTTC. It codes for CSVLLATSSYNEQFF.

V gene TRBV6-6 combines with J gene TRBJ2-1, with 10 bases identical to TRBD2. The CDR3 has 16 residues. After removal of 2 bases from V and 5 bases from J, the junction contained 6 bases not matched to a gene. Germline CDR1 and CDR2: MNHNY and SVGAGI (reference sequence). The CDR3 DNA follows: TGTGCCAGCAGTTACGAAGGACTAGCGGAACACAATGAGCAGTTCTTC. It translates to CASSYEGLAEHNEQFF.

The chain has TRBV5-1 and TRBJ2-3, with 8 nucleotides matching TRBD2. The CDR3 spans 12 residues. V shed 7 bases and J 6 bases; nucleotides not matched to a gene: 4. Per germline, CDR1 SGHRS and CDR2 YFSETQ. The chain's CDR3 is CASGSSGDTQYF. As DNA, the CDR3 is TGCGCCAGCGGCTCTAGCGGGGATACGCAGTATTTT.

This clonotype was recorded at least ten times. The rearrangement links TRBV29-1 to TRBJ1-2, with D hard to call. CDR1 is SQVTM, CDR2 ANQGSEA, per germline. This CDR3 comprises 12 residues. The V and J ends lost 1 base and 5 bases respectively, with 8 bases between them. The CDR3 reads CSVEGFGYGYTF. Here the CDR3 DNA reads TGCAGCGTTGAAGGTTTCGGGTATGGCTACACCTTC.

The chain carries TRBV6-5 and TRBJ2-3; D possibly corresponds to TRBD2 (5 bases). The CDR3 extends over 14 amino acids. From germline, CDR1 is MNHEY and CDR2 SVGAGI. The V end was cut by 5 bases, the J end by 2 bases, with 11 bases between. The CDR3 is CASSPPGDTDTQYF. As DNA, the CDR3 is TGTGCCAGCAGTCCCCCCGGGGACACAGATACGCAGTATTTT.

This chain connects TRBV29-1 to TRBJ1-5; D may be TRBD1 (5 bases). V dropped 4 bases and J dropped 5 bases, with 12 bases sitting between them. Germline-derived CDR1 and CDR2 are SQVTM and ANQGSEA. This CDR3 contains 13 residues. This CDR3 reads CSVAGTADQPQHF. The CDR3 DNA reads TGCAGCGTTGCCGGGACGGCTGATCAGCCCCAGCATTTT.

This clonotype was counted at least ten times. The chain's CDR3 is CASSLTRGDTEAFF. The CDR3 DNA reads as TGTGCCAGCAGTTTAACCCGAGGTGACACTGAAGCTTTCTTT. The chain recombines TRBV12-3 or TRBV12-4 with TRBJ1-1; D remains ambiguous. The V end was cut by 2 bases, the J end by 3 bases, with 10 bases between. The CDR3 loop spans 14 amino acids.

The CDR3 DNA reads as TGTGCCAGCAGCAGCCCAGGGCTCCGCTCCACCGGGGAGCTGTTTTTT. It specifies CASSSPGLRSTGELFF. This rearrangement joins TRBV7-2 to TRBJ2-2; D perhaps matches TRBD1 (5 bases). V gave up 5 bases and J gave up 4 bases, with 17 bases separating them. CDR1 SGHTA and CDR2 FQGNSA come from the germline V gene. The CDR3 has 16 residues.

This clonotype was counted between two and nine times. CDR3 bases: TGCGCCAGCAGCCTCGACCCAGGGTACACCGGGGAGCTGTTTTTT. The encoded protein is CASSLDPGYTGELFF. This chain uses TRBV4-3 with TRBJ2-2; weak D call: TRBD1 (5 bases). The CDR3 is 15 residues long. Trimming took 4 bases from V and 3 from J, leaving 12 bases between them. Germline loops: CDR1 LGHNA, CDR2 YSLEER.